The 3 T cell receptor beta chains below come from one sample, sequenced in a study of blood T cell repertoires in COVID-19. Some clones are missing from TCRdb's copy, which holds only in-frame ones; the method was immunoSEQ multiplex PCR. The data show 50,000 to 85,000 clones, with roughly 78% seen just once and more than 9.5% held by the top ten. Sequenced input: peripheral blood. The source of these receptors is a human donor in a cohort sampled during active COVID-19.

By share, this clone ranks as medium-sized. The chain employs TRBV5-5 and TRBJ1-6, with no clear D. V was trimmed by 0 bases and J by 13 bases, leaving 14 bases between them. Looked up from germline, CDR1 is SGHKS and CDR2 is YYEKEE (reference sequence). This CDR3 has 14 amino acids. The CDR3 protein is CASSLDATTRPLHF. CDR3 coding DNA: TGTGCCAGCAGCTTGGACGCGACCACGAGGCCCCTCCACTTT.

The chain couples TRBV5-1 to TRBJ2-1; 9 bases match TRBD2. V shed 3 bases and J 8 bases; nucleotides not matched to a gene: 9. The CDR3 sequence is 15 residues long. Germline assignment: CDR1 SGHRS and CDR2 YFSETQ. The CDR3 loop is CASSWGASGNYEQFF. The CDR3 DNA reads as TGCGCCAGCAGCTGGGGGGCTAGCGGGAACTATGAGCAGTTCTTC.

This clone was seen only once. The rearrangement links TRBV7-2 to TRBJ2-3; D is uncertain. The V end was cut by 4 bases, the J end by 2 bases, with 4 bases between. Germline V gene lookup returns CDR1 SGHTA and CDR2 FQGNSA. CDR3 length: 12 amino acids. The CDR3 sequence is CASSSYTDTQYF. The CDR3 DNA follows: TGTGCCAGCAGCTCCTACACAGATACGCAGTATTTT.